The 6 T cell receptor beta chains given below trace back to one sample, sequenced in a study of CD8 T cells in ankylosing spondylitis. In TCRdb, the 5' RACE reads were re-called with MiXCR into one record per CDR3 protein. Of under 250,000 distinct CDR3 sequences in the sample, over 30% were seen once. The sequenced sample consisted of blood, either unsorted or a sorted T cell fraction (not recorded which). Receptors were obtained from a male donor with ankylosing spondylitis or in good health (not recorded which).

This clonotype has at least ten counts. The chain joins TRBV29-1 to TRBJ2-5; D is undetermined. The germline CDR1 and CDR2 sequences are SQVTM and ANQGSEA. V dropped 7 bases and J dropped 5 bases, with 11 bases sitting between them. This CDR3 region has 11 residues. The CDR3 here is CSGTVRETQYF. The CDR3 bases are TGCAGCGGGACGGTGAGGGAGACCCAGTACTTC.

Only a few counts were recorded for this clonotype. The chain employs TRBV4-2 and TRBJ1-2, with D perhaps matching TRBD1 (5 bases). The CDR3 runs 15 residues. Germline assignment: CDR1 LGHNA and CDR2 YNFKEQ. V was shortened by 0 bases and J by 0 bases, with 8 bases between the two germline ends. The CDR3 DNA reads TGTGCCAGCAGCCAAGAGGGGGGAGCTAACTATGGCTACACCTTC. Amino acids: CASSQEGGANYGYTF.

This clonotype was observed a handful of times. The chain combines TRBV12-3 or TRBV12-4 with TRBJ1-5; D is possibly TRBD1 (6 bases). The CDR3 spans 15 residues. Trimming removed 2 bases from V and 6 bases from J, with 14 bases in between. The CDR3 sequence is CASSLSAGVGQPQHF. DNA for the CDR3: TGTGCCAGCAGTTTAAGTGCAGGGGTGGGTCAGCCCCAGCATTTT.

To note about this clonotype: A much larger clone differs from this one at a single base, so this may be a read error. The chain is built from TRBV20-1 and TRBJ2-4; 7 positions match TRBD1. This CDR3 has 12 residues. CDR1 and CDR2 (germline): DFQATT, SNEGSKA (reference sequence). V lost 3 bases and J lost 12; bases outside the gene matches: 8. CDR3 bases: TGCAGTGCTAGCTCCAACGGGGACAGTCAGTACTTC. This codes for CSASSNGDSQYF.

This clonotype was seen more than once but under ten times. CDR3 loop: CSAREDRRTDTQYF. The CDR3 DNA reads TGCAGTGCTAGAGAAGACAGGCGCACAGATACGCAGTATTTT. The gene calls are TRBV20-1 and TRBJ2-3, with D perhaps TRBD1 (6 bases). Germline V gives CDR1 DFQATT, CDR2 SNEGSKA (reference sequence). Trimming shortened V by 0 bases and J by 1 base, and 8 bases separated the two germline ends. The CDR3 contains 14 residues.

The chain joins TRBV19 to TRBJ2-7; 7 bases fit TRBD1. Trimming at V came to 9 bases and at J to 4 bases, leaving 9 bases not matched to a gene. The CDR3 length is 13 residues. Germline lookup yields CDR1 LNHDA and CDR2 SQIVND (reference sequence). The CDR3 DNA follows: TGTGCCAGCGAAGGGACAGCCTCGTACGAGCAGTACTTC. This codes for CASEGTASYEQYF.